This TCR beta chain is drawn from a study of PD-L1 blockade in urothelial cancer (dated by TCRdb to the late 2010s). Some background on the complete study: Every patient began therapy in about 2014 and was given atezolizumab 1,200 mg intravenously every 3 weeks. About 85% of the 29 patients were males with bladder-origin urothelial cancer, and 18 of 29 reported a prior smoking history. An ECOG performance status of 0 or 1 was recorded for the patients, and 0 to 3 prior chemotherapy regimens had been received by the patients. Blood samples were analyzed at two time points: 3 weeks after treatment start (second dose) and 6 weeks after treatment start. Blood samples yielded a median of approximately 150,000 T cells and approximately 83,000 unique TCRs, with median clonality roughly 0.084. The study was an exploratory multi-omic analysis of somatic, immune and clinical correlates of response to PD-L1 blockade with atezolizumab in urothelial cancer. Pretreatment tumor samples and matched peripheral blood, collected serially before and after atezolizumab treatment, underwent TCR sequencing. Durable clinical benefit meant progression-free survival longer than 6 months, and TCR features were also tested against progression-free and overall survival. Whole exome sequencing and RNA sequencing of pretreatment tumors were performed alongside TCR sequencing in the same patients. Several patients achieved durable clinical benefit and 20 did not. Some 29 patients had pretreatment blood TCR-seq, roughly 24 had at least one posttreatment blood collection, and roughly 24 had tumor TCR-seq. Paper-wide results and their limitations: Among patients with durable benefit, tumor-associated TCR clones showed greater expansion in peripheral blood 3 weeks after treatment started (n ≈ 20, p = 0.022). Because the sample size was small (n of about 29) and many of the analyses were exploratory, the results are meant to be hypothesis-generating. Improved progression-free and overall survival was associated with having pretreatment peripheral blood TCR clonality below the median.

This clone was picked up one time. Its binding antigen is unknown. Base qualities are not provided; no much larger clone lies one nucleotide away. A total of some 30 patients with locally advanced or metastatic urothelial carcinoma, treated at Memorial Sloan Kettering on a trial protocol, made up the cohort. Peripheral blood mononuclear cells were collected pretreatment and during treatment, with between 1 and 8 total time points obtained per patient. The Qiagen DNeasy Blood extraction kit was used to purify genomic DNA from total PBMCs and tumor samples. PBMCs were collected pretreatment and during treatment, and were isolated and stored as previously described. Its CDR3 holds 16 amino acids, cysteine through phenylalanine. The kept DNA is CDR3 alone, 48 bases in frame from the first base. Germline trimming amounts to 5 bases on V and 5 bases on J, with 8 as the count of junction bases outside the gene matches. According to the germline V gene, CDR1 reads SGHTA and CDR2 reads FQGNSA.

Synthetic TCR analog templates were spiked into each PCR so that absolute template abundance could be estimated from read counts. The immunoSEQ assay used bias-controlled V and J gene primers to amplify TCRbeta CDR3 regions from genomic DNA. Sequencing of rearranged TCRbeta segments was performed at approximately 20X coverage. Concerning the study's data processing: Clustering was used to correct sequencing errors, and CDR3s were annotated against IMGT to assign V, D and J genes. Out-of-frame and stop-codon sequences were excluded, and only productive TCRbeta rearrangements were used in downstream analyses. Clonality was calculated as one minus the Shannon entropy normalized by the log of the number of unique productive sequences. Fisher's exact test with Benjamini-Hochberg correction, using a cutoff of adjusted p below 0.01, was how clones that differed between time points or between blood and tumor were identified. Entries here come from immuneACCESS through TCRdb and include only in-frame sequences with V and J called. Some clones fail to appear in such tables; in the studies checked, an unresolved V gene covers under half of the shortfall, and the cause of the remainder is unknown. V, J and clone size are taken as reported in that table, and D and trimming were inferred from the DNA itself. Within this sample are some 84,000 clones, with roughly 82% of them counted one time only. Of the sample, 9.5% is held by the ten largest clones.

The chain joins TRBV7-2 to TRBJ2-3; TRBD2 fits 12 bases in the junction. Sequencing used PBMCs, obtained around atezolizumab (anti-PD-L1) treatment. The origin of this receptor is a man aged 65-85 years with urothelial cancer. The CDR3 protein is CASSPSSGRVRDTQYF. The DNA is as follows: TGTGCCAGCAGCCCATCTAGCGGGAGGGTCAGAGATACGCAGTATTTT.